The 17 T cell receptor beta chains given below trace back to one sample, sequenced in a study of blood T cell repertoires in COVID-19. Clones were read by immunoSEQ multiplex PCR, and TCRdb kept only the in-frame ones, dropping some. The table shows nearly 30,000 clones, with roughly nine tenths occurring only once. What was sequenced was peripheral blood. The receptors derive from a man in his sixties or seventies with active or convalescent COVID-19.

The CDR3 DNA reads as TGTGCCAGCAGTTACTCGATGGGGGGGAGCTCCTACGAGCAGTACTTC. Protein product: CASSYSMGGSSYEQYF. The chain recombines TRBV6-5 with TRBJ2-7; the match to TRBD2 covers 7 bases. CDR1 is MNHEY and CDR2 is SVGAGI in the germline V gene. The CDR3 sequence is 16 residues long. With V trimmed by 0 bases and J by 0 bases, 5 bases remained unmatched.

This chain links TRBV19 with TRBJ1-4, with TRBD1 matching over 10 bases. Trimming at V came to 3 bases and at J to 8 bases, leaving 9 bases not matched to a gene. This CDR3 has 16 residues. The germline V gene encodes CDR1 LNHDA and CDR2 SQIVND (reference sequence). In DNA form, the CDR3 reads TGTGCCAGTAGTATTGGGCTGACAGGGGGCAACGAAAAACTGTTTTTT. Amino acids: CASSIGLTGGNEKLFF. Looking up the rest from reference TRBV19 and TRBJ1-4 gives the full variable domain: DGGITQSPKYLFRKEGQNVTLSCEQNLNHDAMYWYRQDPGQGLRLIYYSQIVNDFQKGDIAEGYSVSREKKESFPLTVTSAQKNPTAFYLCASSIGLTGGNEKLFFGSGTQLSVL.

This clone has only one observation. J is TRBJ2-2 and V is TRBV21-1; the D segment call TRBD1 is taken from the table without a DNA check. TRBV21-1 is designated a pseudogene. The CDR3 has 15 residues. The CDR3 DNA is TGTGCCAGCAGCACCTCGACAGAGAACACCGGGGAGCTGTTTTTT. It yields the protein CASSTSTENTGELFF.

The chain carries TRBV5-1 and TRBJ2-6, with TRBD2 identical over 7 bases. V was clipped by 4 bases and J by 1 base; unmatched bases: 5. Germline V CDR1 and CDR2: SGHRS, YFSETQ. CDR3 length: 16 residues. DNA of the CDR3: TGCGCCAGCAGCAGCGGGACCCCGTCTGGGGCCAACGTCCTGACTTTC. It translates to CASSSGTPSGANVLTF.

V is TRBV7-2 and J is TRBJ2-1; weak D call: TRBD2 (7 bases). The CDR3 has 18 residues. Germline loops: CDR1 SGHTA, CDR2 FQGNSA. V was clipped by 0 bases and J by 6 bases, with 21 bases between them. CDR3 sequence reads: CASSLAHLGGGRINEQFF. CDR3 nucleotide sequence: TGTGCCAGCAGCTTAGCGCACCTAGGCGGGGGCCGCATCAATGAGCAGTTCTTC.

The V and J genes are TRBV6-1 and TRBJ1-1, with 10 bases lining up with TRBD1. Germline V lookup: CDR1 MNHNS, CDR2 SASEGT. This CDR3 is built from 13 residues. J lost 6 bases, V lost 3 bases, and 1 base had no gene match. CDR3 loop: CASSDGQGAEAFF. CDR3 nucleotide sequence: TGTGCCAGCAGTGACGGACAGGGGGCTGAAGCTTTCTTT.

J is TRBJ1-4 and V is TRBV5-1, with 7 nucleotides matching TRBD1. V lost 0 bases and J lost 8; bases outside the gene matches: 1. Germline lookup yields CDR1 SGHRS and CDR2 YFSETQ. This CDR3 is 13 amino acids long. CDR3 region: CASSLAGQEKLFF. CDR3 DNA: TGCGCCAGCAGCTTGGCGGGACAGGAAAAACTGTTTTTT.

This clone was seen a single time. The chain is built from TRBV18 and TRBJ1-6, with 9 nucleotides matching TRBD1. The germline V gene encodes CDR1 KGHSH and CDR2 LQKENI. The V segment lost 6 bases and the J segment 11 bases; nucleotides outside the gene matches: 5. There are 13 residues in the CDR3. CDR3 residues: CASSRDRDPPLHF. The CDR3 DNA reads as TGTGCCAGCTCGCGGGACAGGGATCCACCCCTCCACTTT. Using reference TRBV18 and TRBJ1-6 for the parts outside the CDR3, the full variable domain is NAGVMQNPRHLVRRRGQEARLRCSPMKGHSHVYWYRQLPEEGLKFMVYLQKENIIDESGMPKERFSAEFPKEGPSILRIQQVVRGDSAAYFCASSRDRDPPLHFGNGTRLTVT.

As DNA, the CDR3 is TGTGCCAGCAGTGAAACTAGCGGGGGCCCCACCGGGGAGCTGTTTTTT. Protein sequence: CASSETSGGPTGELFF. This rearrangement joins TRBV2 to TRBJ2-2, with 11 bases matching TRBD2. Germline trimming cut 2 bases from V and 4 bases from J; bases unmatched to any gene: 3. Germline CDR1 and CDR2: SNHLY and FYNNEI. The CDR3 loop spans 16 amino acids.

The V gene is TRBV7-9, the J gene TRBJ2-1, with TRBD2 matching 8 bases. V lost 5 bases and J lost 0; bases outside the gene matches: 12. Germline assignment: CDR1 SEHNR and CDR2 FQNEAQ (reference sequence). This CDR3 has 18 amino acids. The CDR3 loop is CASSPRASGRSSYNEQFF. The CDR3 DNA is TGTGCCAGCAGCCCCCGGGCTAGCGGGCGGAGCTCCTACAATGAGCAGTTCTTC.

V is TRBV6-6 and J is TRBJ1-2; D perhaps matches TRBD1 (6 bases). Trimming shortened V by 5 bases and J by 4 bases, and 14 bases separated the two germline ends. CDR3 length equals 14 residues. From germline, CDR1 is MNHNY and CDR2 SVGAGI (reference sequence). This chain's CDR3 is CASSPIGTRYGYTF. CDR3 nucleotide sequence: TGTGCCAGCAGTCCTATAGGGACACGCTATGGCTACACCTTC.

The J gene is TRBJ2-2, the V gene TRBV27; maybe TRBD1 (5 bases). The ends were cut back, 3 bases at V and 5 bases at J, with 13 bases in the middle. Germline assignment: CDR1 MNHEY and CDR2 SMNVEV (reference sequence). The CDR3 covers 15 residues. The CDR3 sequence: CASSLRTPDTGELFF. CDR3 nucleotide sequence: TGTGCCAGCAGTTTGAGGACACCGGATACCGGGGAGCTGTTTTTT.

Only a few counts were recorded for this clone. The V gene is TRBV25-1, the J gene TRBJ1-2; 8 bases align to TRBD1. The CDR3 has 15 residues. With V trimmed by 1 base and J by 4 bases, 5 bases remained unmatched. CDR1 is MGHDK and CDR2 is SYGVNS in the germline V gene. In DNA, the CDR3 is TGTGCCAGCAGTGAATTCAGGGGGCGAGGCTATGGCTACACCTTC. It specifies CASSEFRGRGYGYTF.

The chain links TRBV18 to TRBJ1-1, with D perhaps TRBD1 (6 bases). The CDR3 length is 13 residues. CDR1 is KGHSH and CDR2 is LQKENI in the germline V gene. Trimming cost V 8 bases and J 4 bases, with 14 bases left between them. The CDR3 loop is CASRQGSATEAFF. Here the CDR3 DNA reads TGTGCCAGCCGCCAGGGGTCTGCCACTGAAGCTTTCTTT.

The J gene is TRBJ2-3, the V gene TRBV4-3; 8 bases map to TRBD2. V was pared by 0 bases and J by 0 bases, with 8 bases of the junction left unmatched. This CDR3 spans 18 amino acids. Germline lookup yields CDR1 LGHNA and CDR2 YSLEER. CDR3 nucleotide sequence: TGCGCCAGCAGCCAAGATCTTCCGGGCGGGGGGAGCACAGATACGCAGTATTTT. It codes for CASSQDLPGGGSTDTQYF.

The rearrangement joins TRBV5-6 to TRBJ1-2, with 8 bases aligning to TRBD1. CDR3 size: 13 residues. Germline CDR1 is SGHDT and CDR2 is YYEEEE. J was trimmed by 6 bases and V by 5 bases; bases with no gene match: 6. This chain's CDR3 is CASRLQGADGYTF. CDR3 DNA sequence: TGTGCCAGCAGGCTCCAGGGGGCGGATGGCTACACCTTC.

V usage is TRBV6-5 and J usage is TRBJ1-2, with a possible D match to TRBD1 (6 bases). Germline loops: CDR1 MNHEY, CDR2 SVGAGI. The V end lost 6 bases, the J end lost 8 bases, and 13 bases lay between the germline ends. The CDR3 extends over 12 amino acids. The CDR3 loop is CASRTTGPGYTF. The CDR3 DNA follows: TGTGCCAGCAGAACGACAGGTCCCGGCTACACCTTC.